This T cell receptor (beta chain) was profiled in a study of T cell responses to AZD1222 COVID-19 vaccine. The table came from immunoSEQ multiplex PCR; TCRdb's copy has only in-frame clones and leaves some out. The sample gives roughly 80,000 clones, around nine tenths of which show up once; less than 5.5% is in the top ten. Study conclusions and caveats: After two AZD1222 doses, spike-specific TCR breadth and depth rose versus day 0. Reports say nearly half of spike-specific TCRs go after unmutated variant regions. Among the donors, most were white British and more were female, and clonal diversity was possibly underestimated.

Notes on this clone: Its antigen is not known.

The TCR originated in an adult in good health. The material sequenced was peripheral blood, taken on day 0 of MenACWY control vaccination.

The CDR3 reads CATGAGGANYGYTF. CDR3 bases: TGTGCCACCGGAGCAGGCGGAGCTAACTATGGCTACACCTTC. The chain recombines TRBV5-5 with TRBJ1-2; D remains ambiguous. CDR3 length equals 14 residues. The germline CDR1 and CDR2 sequences are SGHKS and YYEKEE (reference sequence). V was trimmed by 9 bases and J by 0 bases, leaving 15 bases between them.